The 11 T cell receptor beta chains below all came from one sample that was sequenced in a study of OX40 agonist ivuxolimab in advanced cancers. Generated by immunoSEQ multiplex PCR, the TCRdb table keeps only in-frame clones and is missing some. The sample lists more than 80,000 clones, about 86% occurring once. This sample comprised CD4+ or CD8+ T cells sorted from blood, obtained in a trial of the OX40 agonist ivuxolimab. The origin of the receptors is an adult with an advanced solid tumor such as melanoma, head and neck, liver or kidney cancer.

J is TRBJ2-5 and V is TRBV28; possibly TRBD1 or TRBD2 for D (5 bases each). Trimming left V 6 bases short and J 4 bases short, with 12 bases between. The CDR3 length is 13 residues. Germline lookup yields CDR1 MDHEN and CDR2 SYDVKM. The CDR3 bases are TGTGCCAGCAGCGGGGCAGGACGAGAGACCCAGTACTTC. Translation gives CASSGAGRETQYF.

A single count supports this clone. V gene TRBV6-4 combines with J gene TRBJ1-2, with 7 bases that match TRBD1. Germline CDR1 is MRHNA and CDR2 is SNTAGT. Trimming took 6 bases from V and 4 from J; bases not matched to a gene: 8. The CDR3 runs to 14 residues. CDR3 coding DNA: TGTGCCAGCAGCGGACAGGTGGGGACCTATGGCTACACCTTC. It yields the protein CASSGQVGTYGYTF.

This clone is a singleton in its sample. The chain is built from TRBV7-2 and TRBJ2-4; possibly TRBD1 for D (5 bases). The length of the CDR3 is 16 residues. V dropped 5 bases and J dropped 0 bases, with 14 bases sitting between them. In germline, CDR1 is SGHTA, CDR2 FQGNSA. This CDR3 is CASSLLAGLAKNIQYF. For the CDR3, the DNA is TGTGCCAGCAGCCTTCTGGCAGGGCTAGCCAAAAACATTCAGTACTTC.

The genes are TRBV4-3 and TRBJ2-3; the D call may be TRBD1 or TRBD2 (5 bases each). The CDR3 extends over 15 amino acids. V lost 0 bases to trimming and J lost 5 bases, with 12 bases between them. Germline V gives CDR1 LGHNA, CDR2 YSLEER. The CDR3 DNA follows: TGCGCCAGCAGCCAAGAATCCAGGGACGGAGATACGCAGTATTTT. The encoded protein is CASSQESRDGDTQYF.

This chain links TRBV6-5 with TRBJ2-5; D perhaps matches TRBD2 (6 bases). This CDR3 has 16 amino acids. Between the trimmed V and J ends, which lost 4 bases and 0 bases, there was a span of 15 bases. Germline V lookup: CDR1 MNHEY, CDR2 SVGAGI. The CDR3 DNA reads TGTGCCAGCAGTTCCCCCGGTGGGAGGAACCAAGAGACCCAGTACTTC. Its protein product is CASSSPGGRNQETQYF.

The V call is TRBV6-5, the J call TRBJ2-7; D gene ambiguous. From germline, CDR1 is MNHEY and CDR2 SVGAGI. Trimming removed 8 bases from V and 5 bases from J, with 10 bases in between. The CDR3 totals 11 residues. As DNA, the CDR3 is TGTGCCAGCCGCCGTCGTGACGAGCAGTACTTC. This translates into CASRRRDEQYF.

Comment on this clone: The junction differs from germline at one of its ends, possibly a read error. V usage is TRBV18 and J usage is TRBJ1-3; D perhaps matches TRBD1 (5 bases). The V gene's germline CDR1 is KGHSH and CDR2 LQKENI. CDR3 length: 13 amino acids. The CDR3 nucleotides read TGTGCCAGCTCACCTGGGACCGGAAGCACCATATATTTT. Translated: CASSPGTGSTIYF.

J is TRBJ1-4 and V is TRBV18, with TRBD1 identical over 12 bases. This CDR3 has 15 residues. V shed 1 base and J 7 bases; nucleotides not matched to a gene: 1. From germline, CDR1 is KGHSH and CDR2 LQKENI. The CDR3 DNA reads as TGTGCCAGCTCACCACAGGGACAGGGGGCTGAAAAACTGTTTTTT. Translating it yields CASSPQGQGAEKLFF.

The chain has TRBV29-1 and TRBJ2-1, with 8 positions matching TRBD1. J was trimmed by 2 bases and V by 6 bases; bases with no gene match: 6. This CDR3 comprises 14 residues. CDR1 is SQVTM, CDR2 ANQGSEA, per germline. The CDR3: CSVGTGGTYNEQFF. In DNA form, the CDR3 reads TGCAGCGTCGGGACAGGAGGGACCTACAATGAGCAGTTCTTC.

This clone was seen a single time. J is TRBJ1-1 and V is TRBV5-6; no firm D call. Germline values: CDR1 SGHDT, CDR2 YYEEEE. This CDR3 comprises 15 residues. Trimming took off 0 bases at V and 4 bases at J, with 13 bases between the two ends. The CDR3 sequence: CASSLVTIVSTEAFF. Written as DNA, the CDR3 is TGTGCCAGCAGCTTGGTGACAATAGTTTCCACTGAAGCTTTCTTT.

In this sample, this clone is medium-sized. V is TRBV6-1 and J is TRBJ2-7; 13 nucleotides line up with TRBD2. The J segment lost 4 bases and the V segment lost 7 bases, leaving 1 base of the junction unmatched. Germline V gene sequence: CDR1 MNHNS, CDR2 SASEGT. This CDR3 is 13 amino acids long. CDR3 DNA sequence: TGTGCCAGCACGACTAGCGGGAGGTACGAGCAGTACTTC. Translating gives CASTTSGRYEQYF.